This T cell receptor beta chain was obtained from a study of beta chain features in type 1 diabetes. It was one heparinised blood draw, averaging around 120 mL, that each donor gave. Cells sorted by CD45RO/CCR7/CD25/CD127/CD95/CD27 comprised CD4+ naive, central memory, regulatory and stem cell-like memory cells. Purity (above 98%) was reached by all sorted populations. Regarding this clone: Its antigen is not known.

Germline V gene data show CDR1 as MDHEN and CDR2 as SYDVKM. V shed 7 bases, J shed 6 bases, and the junction held 12 bases outside the gene matches. This CDR3 contains 14 residues. Whole-study results and caveats: For Type 1 diabetes patients, all four CD4+ subsets carried TCRB CDR3s that were moderately but significantly shorter.

Every isolated RNA sample was fully reverse transcribed, so sequencing captured expressed TCRB transcripts. Sequencing was performed with immunoSEQ multiplex PCR; in TCRdb, only in-frame clones are kept and a portion is missing. The sample consists of around 310,000 clones, roughly 11% of them appearing once. The chain links TRBV28 to TRBJ2-7, with 7 nucleotides matching TRBD2. Sequencing input: naive CD4+ T cells from blood. The source of this sequence is a woman aged 30 to 39 in good health. The CDR3 is CASTRGDWFGEQYF. The CDR3 coding sequence is TGTGCCAGCACCCGGGGGGATTGGTTCGGCGAGCAGTACTTC.